This entry lists 8 T cell receptor beta chains sequenced from one sample in a study of CD8+ T cells in alopecia areata. The authors extracted RNA and reverse transcribed it into cDNA as the sequencing template. Some clones are missing from TCRdb's copy, which holds only in-frame ones; the method was immunoSEQ multiplex PCR. This sample has 98,000 or so clones, with roughly three fifths found just once. Stated treatment: oral pan-JAK inhibitor, 5-10 mg twice daily. The sample here was CD8+ T cells sorted from blood, taken at week 4, from a patient treated with tofacitinib. The receptors derive from a human donor with alopecia areata.

The V and J genes are TRBV6-6 and TRBJ2-7, with TRBD1 matching over 12 bases. Unmatched junction bases numbered 5, after V lost 5 bases and J lost 9 bases. Germline CDR1 reads MNHNY; CDR2 reads SVGAGI (reference sequence). CDR3 length: 13 amino acids. The CDR3 here is CASSPGTGGWQYF. The CDR3 DNA sequence: TGTGCCAGCAGTCCCGGGACAGGGGGCTGGCAGTACTTC.

The genes are TRBV29-1 and TRBJ2-1; weak D call: TRBD1 (6 bases). This CDR3 has 14 residues. Looked up from germline, CDR1 is SQVTM and CDR2 is ANQGSEA. The V end was cut by 6 bases, the J end by 0 bases, with 12 bases between. In nucleotides, the CDR3 is TGCAGCGTCACAGGGTCAGGCTCCTACAATGAGCAGTTCTTC. It translates to CSVTGSGSYNEQFF.

The genes are TRBV6-5 and TRBJ1-1, with 8 positions matching TRBD1. The CDR3 contains 15 residues. In germline, CDR1 is MNHEY, CDR2 SVGAGI. The junction had 6 bases not matched to a gene; V was cut back by 6 bases and J by 0 bases. Here the CDR3 reads CASSLRQGMNTEAFF. The CDR3 DNA follows: TGTGCCAGCAGCCTACGACAGGGGATGAACACTGAAGCTTTCTTT.

The V and J genes are TRBV27 and TRBJ1-4; no clear D gene. CDR1 and CDR2 from the germline V gene are MNHEY and SMNVEV (reference sequence). V shed 7 bases and J shed 5 bases, with 8 bases lying between them. This CDR3 has 12 amino acids. In DNA form, the CDR3 reads TGTGCCAGCATCCCAGCAAATGAAAAACTGTTTTTT. It codes for CASIPANEKLFF.

The chain links TRBV21-1 to TRBJ2-1. TRBV21-1 represents a pseudogene. The CDR3 covers 17 residues. CDR3 residues: CASSKPEGRRSYNEQFF. CDR3 nucleotides: TGTGCCAGCAGCAAACCCGAGGGGCGCCGCTCCTACAATGAGCAGTTCTTC.

V is TRBV4-3 and J is TRBJ2-7, with D maybe TRBD1 (5 bases). Germline CDR1 and CDR2: LGHNA and YSLEER. V was trimmed by 0 bases and J by 3 bases, leaving 9 bases between them. This CDR3 has 14 amino acids. CDR3 sequence: CASSQESGNYEQYF. CDR3 DNA: TGCGCCAGCAGCCAAGAGTCAGGGAACTACGAGCAGTACTTC.

This clone has a handful of counts. The rearrangement uses TRBV4-3 and TRBJ2-7; D remains ambiguous. The CDR3 covers 13 residues. Germline-derived CDR1 and CDR2 are LGHNA and YSLEER. The V end was cut by 2 bases, the J end by 5 bases, with 10 bases between. The DNA for the CDR3 is TGCGCCAGCAGCCAATTAGGCACCGACGAGCAGTACTTC. Encoded protein: CASSQLGTDEQYF.

This clone was counted once. DNA of the CDR3: TGTGCCAGCAGCGTAGGTGGCAGCTCCTACGAGCAGTACTTC. Amino acid sequence: CASSVGGSSYEQYF. The V and J genes are TRBV27 and TRBJ2-7; D gene unclear. The CDR3 spans 14 residues. Trimming took 6 bases from V and 0 from J, leaving 12 bases between them. Germline assignment: CDR1 MNHEY and CDR2 SMNVEV (reference sequence).